This T cell receptor (beta chain) stems from a study of identical twins. The V end lost 8 bases, the J end lost 4 bases, and 16 bases lay between the germline ends. CDR1 and CDR2 from the germline V gene are KGHDR and SFDVKD. The CDR3 length is 15 residues. Healthy Caucasians, and only they, were the donors. A universal primer site arose from template switching, and cDNA bore unique molecular identifiers. TCRdb analysed the 5' RACE reads with MiXCR anew, one entry per CDR3 protein. The repertoire holds 1.5 million to 2 million distinct CDR3 sequences, more than 30% seen once, with about 0.27% in the top ten.

This chain connects TRBV24-1 to TRBJ2-2; no definite D call. The sequence was obtained from a newborn girl in good health. Material for sequencing was cord blood. CDR3 in DNA: TGTGCCACCAAGGCCCACCAAGGACCCACCGGGGAGCTGTTTTTT. Protein sequence: CATKAHQGPTGELFF.